Below are 18 T cell receptor beta chains sequenced from a single sample in a study of blood T cell repertoires in COVID-19. Sequencing used immunoSEQ multiplex PCR; TCRdb keeps in-frame clones, though not all of them. The sample lists over 90,000 clones; 87% were seen once. Sequenced sample: peripheral blood. The source of these receptors is a human donor in a cohort sampled during active COVID-19.

This chain joins TRBV5-1 and TRBJ2-1, with 9 nucleotides matching TRBD2. The V gene's germline CDR1 is SGHRS and CDR2 YFSETQ. The V gene end was trimmed by 5 bases and the J gene end by 2 bases; junction bases not matched to a gene: 11. The CDR3 totals 17 residues. The CDR3, as DNA: TGCGCCAGCAGTCTCATAATAGTAGCGGGAGCCTACAATGAGCAGTTCTTC. It specifies CASSLIIVAGAYNEQFF. The variable domain in full, completed from reference TRBV5-1 and TRBJ2-1, reads KAGVTQTPRYLIKTRGQQVTLSCSPISGHRSVSWYQQTPGQGLQFLFEYFSETQRNKGNFPGRFSGRQFSNSRSEMNVSTLELGDSALYLCASSLIIVAGAYNEQFFGPGTRLTVL.

The chain employs TRBV6-2 or TRBV6-3 and TRBJ1-5; D uncertain. This CDR3 is built from 12 residues. CDR1 and CDR2 (germline): MNHEY, SVGEGT. Between the trimmed V and J ends, which lost 1 base and 11 bases, there was a span of 9 bases. The DNA for the CDR3 is TGTGCCAGCAGTTACTTGGGCTGGGCCCAGCATTTT. It codes for CASSYLGWAQHF.

The gene calls are TRBV5-6 and TRBJ2-7; 9 positions agree with TRBD2. CDR1 is SGHDT, CDR2 YYEEEE, per germline. V lost 1 base to trimming and J lost 0 bases; unmatched junction nucleotides: 2. CDR3 length: 15 residues. The CDR3 loop is CASSLLAGNSYEQYF. CDR3 coding DNA: TGTGCCAGCAGCTTGCTAGCGGGAAACTCCTACGAGCAGTACTTC.

The J gene is TRBJ2-7, the V gene TRBV28; TRBD2 is a possible D gene (6 bases). Germline V gene data show CDR1 as MDHEN and CDR2 as SYDVKM. This CDR3 is built from 15 residues. Between the trimmed V and J ends, which lost 6 bases and 2 bases, there was a span of 17 bases. This chain's CDR3 is CASRIVGLGPYEQYF. CDR3 DNA sequence: TGTGCCAGCAGGATTGTGGGACTGGGACCCTACGAGCAGTACTTC. The whole variable domain, remainder taken from reference TRBV28 and TRBJ2-7, is DVKVTQSSRYLVKRTGEKVFLECVQDMDHENMFWYRQDPGLGLRLIYFSYDVKMKEKGDIPEGYSVSREKKERFSLILESASTNQTSMYLCASRIVGLGPYEQYFGPGTRLTVT.

The V gene is TRBV6-6, the J gene TRBJ1-5; no clear D gene. The CDR3 is 15 amino acids. Trimming shortened V by 6 bases and J by 6 bases, and 18 bases separated the two germline ends. The germline V gene has CDR1 MNHNY and CDR2 SVGAGI (reference sequence). The CDR3 loop is CASSQRDGVSQPQHF. In nucleotides, the CDR3 is TGTGCCAGCAGCCAGCGGGATGGGGTAAGTCAGCCCCAGCATTTT.

This clone was recorded a few times. The chain employs TRBV6-5 and TRBJ1-2, with D maybe TRBD1 (5 bases). The CDR3 is 15 residues long. Germline-derived CDR1 and CDR2 are MNHEY and SVGAGI. V lost 6 bases, J lost 3 bases, and 17 bases lay in between. CDR3 nucleotide sequence: TGTGCCAGCAGCCAAGACGTGACAGCGTACTATGGCTACACCTTC. Translated, it gives CASSQDVTAYYGYTF.

This clone was seen a single time. V gene TRBV5-6 combines with J gene TRBJ1-5, with D perhaps matching TRBD1 (6 bases). The germline V gene encodes CDR1 SGHDT and CDR2 YYEEEE. The CDR3 is 15 amino acids. Trimming shortened V by 10 bases and J by 2 bases, and 19 bases separated the two germline ends. For the CDR3, the DNA is TGTGCCTCATTCAAGGGGGGGGCAGGCAATCAGCCCCAGCATTTT. Translating it yields CASFKGGAGNQPQHF.

The chain is built from TRBV2 and TRBJ2-7; 15 bases line up with TRBD2. Germline lookup yields CDR1 SNHLY and CDR2 FYNNEI. The CDR3 covers 17 residues. J lost 3 bases, V lost 4 bases, and 7 bases had no gene match. DNA of the CDR3: TGTGCCAGCAGTGGTGGACTAGCGGGAGGGCTTGTCTACGAGCAGTACTTC. Protein sequence: CASSGGLAGGLVYEQYF.

This clone occurred once. The V call is TRBV9, the J call TRBJ1-3; 7 bases are a match to TRBD1. Germline CDR1 SGDLS, CDR2 YYNGEE. Trimming took 3 bases from V and 0 from J; bases not matched to a gene: 9. The CDR3 consists of 17 residues. The DNA of the CDR3 is TGTGCCAGCAGCGCCTCAGGGGGGAGGAACTCTGGAAACACCATATATTTT. Translating gives CASSASGGRNSGNTIYF.

The chain links TRBV28 to TRBJ2-1, with D possibly being TRBD2 (5 bases). V was pared by 4 bases and J by 0 bases, with 7 bases between. The CDR3 consists of 14 residues. The germline V gene has CDR1 MDHEN and CDR2 SYDVKM. The DNA for the CDR3 is TGTGCCAGCAGTTCAGACTACTCCTACAATGAGCAGTTCTTC. Amino acids: CASSSDYSYNEQFF.

The chain carries TRBV19 and TRBJ2-5; D is possibly TRBD1 (7 bases). The CDR3 has 14 residues. CDR1 LNHDA and CDR2 SQIVND come from the germline V gene (reference sequence). V lost 4 bases to trimming and J lost 2 bases, with 11 bases between them. This chain's CDR3 is CASSRGDSQETQYF. Written as DNA, the CDR3 is TGTGCCAGTAGTAGGGGGGACAGTCAAGAGACCCAGTACTTC. Full variable domain (missing parts from reference TRBV19 and TRBJ2-5): DGGITQSPKYLFRKEGQNVTLSCEQNLNHDAMYWYRQDPGQGLRLIYYSQIVNDFQKGDIAEGYSVSREKKESFPLTVTSAQKNPTAFYLCASSRGDSQETQYFGPGTRLLVL.

The V and J genes are TRBV12-3 or TRBV12-4 and TRBJ2-2, with D tentatively TRBD1 (5 bases). This CDR3 spans 12 amino acids. Trimming stripped 6 bases from V and 6 bases from J, with 8 bases between. In DNA, the CDR3 is TGTGCCAGCAGGGGGCGGCCCGGGGAGCTGTTTTTT. This encodes CASRGRPGELFF.

The V gene is TRBV9, the J gene TRBJ2-1; D is ambiguous. Per the germline V gene, CDR1 is SGDLS and CDR2 is YYNGEE. The CDR3 has 13 residues. The V end was cut by 0 bases, the J end by 5 bases, with 6 bases between. This CDR3 is CASSVARNNEQFF. The CDR3 DNA reads as TGTGCCAGCAGCGTAGCGCGGAACAATGAGCAGTTCTTC.

The V gene is TRBV9, the J gene TRBJ2-1; no reliable D call. Germline lookup yields CDR1 SGDLS and CDR2 YYNGEE. The CDR3 extends over 15 amino acids. Between the trimmed V and J ends, which lost 2 bases and 3 bases, there was a span of 12 bases. This chain's CDR3 is CASSVGANDYNEQFF. Written as DNA, the CDR3 is TGTGCCAGCAGCGTGGGCGCGAACGACTACAATGAGCAGTTCTTC.

This clone has a handful of counts. This chain connects TRBV2 to TRBJ1-1; D call uncertain. Germline lookup yields CDR1 SNHLY and CDR2 FYNNEI. The CDR3 spans 12 residues. Deletions cut 8 bases from V and 8 bases from J, with 15 bases between. The CDR3: CASPRAGAEAFF. The CDR3 region has the DNA TGTGCCAGCCCGCGGGCAGGAGCAGAAGCTTTCTTT.

This clone was counted only a few times. The V gene is TRBV11-2, the J gene TRBJ2-2; D may be TRBD1 (5 bases). The V gene lost 0 bases and the J gene lost 8 bases, with 19 bases spanning the gap. CDR1 is SGHAT, CDR2 FQNNGV, per germline. This CDR3 is 17 amino acids long. In DNA, the CDR3 is TGTGCCAGCAGCTTAGATCCACAGGTTATTACTATAGGGGAGCTGTTTTTT. The encoded protein is CASSLDPQVITIGELFF.

The chain carries TRBV9 and TRBJ1-2; a possible D gene is TRBD1 (5 bases). Trimming cost V 0 bases and J 8 bases, with 14 bases left between them. Germline values: CDR1 SGDLS, CDR2 YYNGEE. The CDR3 extends over 14 amino acids. DNA for the CDR3: TGTGCCAGCAGCGTAGTAACAGGCTTCGAAGGCTACACCTTC. Protein product: CASSVVTGFEGYTF. Using reference TRBV9 and TRBJ1-2 for the parts outside the CDR3, the full variable domain is DSGVTQTPKHLITATGQRVTLRCSPRSGDLSVYWYQQSLDQGLQFLIQYYNGEERAKGNILERFSAQQFPDLHSELNLSSLELGDSALYFCASSVVTGFEGYTFGSGTRLTVV.

The chain is built from TRBV12-3 or TRBV12-4 and TRBJ2-7; D ambiguous. This CDR3 contains 11 residues. Trimming shortened V by 4 bases and J by 3 bases, and 4 bases separated the two germline ends. In DNA form, the CDR3 reads TGTGCCAGCAGTTATATCTACGAGCAGTACTTC. It codes for CASSYIYEQYF.